Listed here are 11 T cell receptor beta chains from one sample, sequenced in a study of early T cells in non-severe SARS-CoV-2 infection. TCRdb reprocessed the 5' RACE reads with MiXCR, giving one entry per CDR3 protein. Among tens of thousands of distinct CDR3 sequences listed, more than 15% were seen once. The specimen was whole blood, collected at baseline. The receptors here all came from an adult who was a healthcare worker with PCR-confirmed SARS-CoV-2 infection or an uninfected control (not recorded which).

The chain links TRBV28 to TRBJ1-2, with D perhaps TRBD1 (6 bases). The CDR3 runs 14 residues. Germline lookup yields CDR1 MDHEN and CDR2 SYDVKM. Deletions cut 1 base from V and 6 bases from J, with 12 bases between. The DNA for the CDR3 is TGTGCCAGCAGTTTATTGGGGGCGCCTCATGGCTACACCTTC. Protein product: CASSLLGAPHGYTF.

This clonotype was seen at least ten times. V and J are TRBV7-2 and TRBJ1-1, with no clear D. Germline loops: CDR1 SGHTA, CDR2 FQGNSA. This CDR3 comprises 14 residues. Trimming left V 5 bases short and J 2 bases short, with 12 bases between. The CDR3 nucleotides are TGTGCCAGCAGCCCGTATATATTAAACACTGAAGCTTTCTTT. This translates into CASSPYILNTEAFF.

Remarks on this clonotype: This may arise from a read error, as a much more abundant clone is one base away. This sequence joins TRBV7-9 and TRBJ2-1, with D perhaps being TRBD1 or TRBD2 (5 bases each). V dropped 5 bases and J dropped 6 bases, with 17 bases sitting between them. Per germline, CDR1 SEHNR and CDR2 FQNEAQ (reference sequence). CDR3 length: 15 amino acids. The CDR3 DNA sequence: TGTGCCAGCAGCCGTGGGACCCACCTCTTCAATGAGCAGTTCTTC. It specifies CASSRGTHLFNEQFF.

Written as DNA, the CDR3 is TGCAGCGTTGGCCGGACAGGTGTGTCCTACGAGCAGTACTTC. This encodes CSVGRTGVSYEQYF. The chain has TRBV29-1 and TRBJ2-7; 7 bases line up with TRBD1. J gave up 1 base and V 4 bases, and 7 bases lay outside the gene matches. This CDR3 spans 14 amino acids. Per the germline V gene, CDR1 is SQVTM and CDR2 is ANQGSEA.

The chain has TRBV7-6 and TRBJ2-1; TRBD1 or TRBD2 may be the D gene (6 bases each). CDR3 length: 16 amino acids. Between the trimmed V and J ends, which lost 1 base and 0 bases, there was a span of 10 bases. The V gene's germline CDR1 is SGHVS and CDR2 FNYEAQ. For the CDR3, the DNA is TGTGCCAGCAGCTTAGTGGGGGGCTTCTCCTACAATGAGCAGTTCTTC. The encoded protein is CASSLVGGFSYNEQFF.

The CDR3 is CAISESGQQNEKLFF. CDR3 DNA sequence: TGTGCCATCAGTGAGTCAGGACAGCAAAATGAAAAACTGTTTTTT. The rearrangement joins TRBV10-3 to TRBJ1-4, with a weak D call TRBD1 (6 bases). V shed 0 bases and J shed 5 bases, with 10 bases lying between them. Germline V gene data show CDR1 as ENHRY and CDR2 as SYGVKD. CDR3 size: 15 residues.

V gene TRBV6-6 combines with J gene TRBJ1-2, with D maybe TRBD1 (5 bases). CDR3 length: 13 amino acids. Trimming left V 6 bases short and J 2 bases short, with 10 bases between. Germline V gene data show CDR1 as MNHNY and CDR2 as SVGAGI (reference sequence). CDR3 bases: TGTGCCAGCAGACAGGACGGAAACTATGGCTACACCTTC. Its translation is CASRQDGNYGYTF.

This chain links TRBV18 with TRBJ1-2, with a possible D match to TRBD1 (5 bases). V was cut by 3 bases and J by 7 bases, with 12 bases left in between. The CDR3 runs to 13 residues. The germline CDR1 and CDR2 sequences are KGHSH and LQKENI. DNA for the CDR3: TGTGCCAGCTCACCCGACAGAAAGAGTGGCTACACCTTC. The encoded protein is CASSPDRKSGYTF.

The genes are TRBV7-9 and TRBJ1-1, with 7 bases fitting TRBD1. J lost 4 bases, V lost 0 bases, and 8 bases had no gene match. The germline CDR1 and CDR2 sequences are SEHNR and FQNEAQ (reference sequence). The CDR3 is 16 residues long. The CDR3 protein is CASSLAQGGLGTEAFF. Written as DNA, the CDR3 is TGTGCCAGCAGCTTAGCGCAAGGGGGCTTGGGCACTGAAGCTTTCTTT.

This clonotype was counted only a few times. V usage is TRBV7-2 and J usage is TRBJ2-1; D remains ambiguous. The CDR3 length is 15 residues. V was pared by 0 bases and J by 5 bases, with 11 bases between. CDR1 SGHTA and CDR2 FQGNSA come from the germline V gene. This CDR3 is CASSLAGSNNNEQFF. CDR3 coding DNA: TGTGCCAGCAGCTTAGCGGGTAGCAACAACAATGAGCAGTTCTTC. Full variable domain (outside the CDR3, taken from reference TRBV7-2 and TRBJ2-1): GAGVSQSPSNKVTEKGKDVELRCDPISGHTALYWYRQSLGQGLEFLIYFQGNSAPDKSGLPSDRFSAERTGGSVSTLTIQRTQQEDSAVYLCASSLAGSNNNEQFFGPGTRLTVL.

The V and J genes are TRBV7-9 and TRBJ2-1; 10 positions agree with TRBD2. Germline-derived CDR1 and CDR2 are SEHNR and FQNEAQ (reference sequence). The V gene end was trimmed by 6 bases and the J gene end by 2 bases; junction bases not matched to a gene: 10. This CDR3 is 17 amino acids long. CDR3 sequence reads: CASSPLSGGATYNEQFF. CDR3 nucleotides: TGTGCCAGCAGTCCCCTGAGCGGGGGGGCCACCTACAATGAGCAGTTCTTC. Combining the CDR3 with reference TRBV7-9 and TRBJ2-1 gives the whole variable domain DTGVSQNPRHKITKRGQNVTFRCDPISEHNRLYWYRQTLGQGPEFLTYFQNEAQLEKSRLLSDRFSAERPKGSFSTLEIQRTEQGDSAMYLCASSPLSGGATYNEQFFGPGTRLTVL.